The 22 T cell receptor beta chains below all came from one sample that was sequenced in a study of blood T cell repertoires in COVID-19. The data were produced by immunoSEQ multiplex PCR, yet TCRdb's version contains in-frame clones alone and is incomplete. The repertoire holds some 120,000 clones, with about four fifths as singletons. Material for sequencing was peripheral blood. These receptors originate from a man in his forties or fifties with active or convalescent COVID-19.

The V call is TRBV5-8, the J call TRBJ2-7; the D is unclear. The germline V gene has CDR1 SGHTS and CDR2 YDEGEE. CDR3 length: 12 residues. Trimming removed 0 bases at V and 4 bases at J, with 5 bases between. The chain's CDR3 is CASSLGRYEQYF. The CDR3, as DNA: TGTGCCAGCAGCTTGGGTCGGTACGAGCAGTACTTC.

This clone was detected a few times. The J gene is TRBJ1-6, the V gene TRBV11-2, with TRBD1 matching over 7 bases. The CDR3 totals 13 residues. Germline V gene sequence: CDR1 SGHAT, CDR2 FQNNGV. The trim removed 8 bases at V and 4 bases at J, leaving 2 bases unmatched. The CDR3 region has the DNA TGTGCCAGCGGACAGGTGTATAATTCACCCCTCCACTTT. Translation: CASGQVYNSPLHF.

The rearrangement uses TRBV5-4 and TRBJ2-7; D possibly corresponds to TRBD2 (6 bases). The V end was cut by 4 bases, the J end by 5 bases, with 19 bases between. The CDR3 contains 15 residues. Germline assignment: CDR1 SGHNT and CDR2 YYREEE (reference sequence). The CDR3 spells CASSLPTGAVDEQYF. CDR3 sequence (DNA): TGTGCCAGCAGCCTCCCAACGGGAGCTGTCGACGAGCAGTACTTC.

This clone came up a few times. The chain is built from TRBV5-5 and TRBJ2-5, with D possibly matching TRBD1 (5 bases). CDR1 and CDR2 from the germline V gene are SGHKS and YYEKEE (reference sequence). This CDR3 region has 13 residues. Trimming stripped 7 bases from V and 1 base from J, with 11 bases between. The CDR3 DNA is TGTGCCAGCGGTTGGGGCACCCAAGAGACCCAGTACTTC. Translating gives CASGWGTQETQYF.

This clone appeared a few times. The chain is built from TRBV28 and TRBJ1-1, with D possibly matching TRBD1 (6 bases). Deletions cut 4 bases from V and 4 bases from J, with 13 bases between. There are 14 residues in the CDR3. The V gene's germline CDR1 is MDHEN and CDR2 SYDVKM. The CDR3 DNA sequence: TGTGCCAGCAGTTCAACAGGGTATGGCACTGAAGCTTTCTTT. Residues: CASSSTGYGTEAFF.

The chain recombines TRBV7-2 with TRBJ1-1; D unresolved. The germline V gene encodes CDR1 SGHTA and CDR2 FQGNSA. V was pared by 4 bases and J by 1 base, with 13 bases between. The CDR3 has 15 amino acids. The CDR3 protein is CASSSMPPGNTEAFF. Written as DNA, the CDR3 is TGTGCCAGCAGCTCGATGCCCCCGGGGAACACTGAAGCTTTCTTT.

This clone occurred a few times. The chain joins TRBV10-3 to TRBJ1-1; weak D call: TRBD1 (5 bases). V was shortened by 4 bases and J by 5 bases, with 11 bases between the two germline ends. The germline gives CDR1 ENHRY, CDR2 SYGVKD. This CDR3 has 13 residues. CDR3 nucleotides: TGTGCCATCAGTGGGCGGGGCGGAACTGAAGCTTTCTTT. This gives the protein CAISGRGGTEAFF.

V and J are TRBV28 and TRBJ2-1; D possibly corresponds to TRBD2 (6 bases). V was pared by 0 bases and J by 6 bases, with 12 bases between. This CDR3 is 15 amino acids long. The V gene's germline CDR1 is MDHEN and CDR2 SYDVKM. CDR3 in amino acids: CASSLWASVGNEQFF. The CDR3 coding sequence is TGTGCCAGCAGTTTATGGGCTAGCGTCGGCAATGAGCAGTTCTTC.

The chain uses TRBV27 and TRBJ1-1, with D possibly being TRBD1 (6 bases). Germline V CDR1 and CDR2: MNHEY, SMNVEV (reference sequence). The V and J ends lost 0 bases and 3 bases respectively, with 11 bases between them. The CDR3 is 15 amino acids. CDR3 DNA: TGTGCCAGCAGTTTATCGGGGGCGATAGACACTGAAGCTTTCTTT. It specifies CASSLSGAIDTEAFF.

This clone was detected a few times. The chain couples TRBV27 to TRBJ1-2; D call uncertain. This CDR3 has 13 amino acids. The germline V gene encodes CDR1 MNHEY and CDR2 SMNVEV (reference sequence). Trimming removed 0 bases at V and 4 bases at J, with 6 bases between. The CDR3 sequence: CASSLSRLYGYTF. The CDR3 nucleotides read TGTGCCAGCAGTTTATCGAGGCTCTATGGCTACACCTTC.

This clone was counted many times. The chain is built from TRBV29-1 and TRBJ1-5; D remains ambiguous. V was cut by 3 bases and J by 6 bases, with 12 bases left in between. Germline V gene data show CDR1 as SQVTM and CDR2 as ANQGSEA. The CDR3 length is 13 residues. The CDR3 sequence is CSVEFGSGQPQHF. CDR3 coding DNA: TGCAGCGTTGAGTTTGGCTCGGGTCAGCCCCAGCATTTT.

This chain joins TRBV28 and TRBJ1-5; 9 bases align to TRBD1. Unmatched junction bases numbered 10, after V lost 10 bases and J lost 3 bases. This CDR3 is 15 amino acids long. Germline CDR1 MDHEN, CDR2 SYDVKM. CDR3 sequence reads: CATRGRTGVNQPQHF. The CDR3 DNA reads TGTGCCACCCGGGGCAGGACAGGGGTCAATCAGCCCCAGCATTTT.

The V call is TRBV5-6, the J call TRBJ1-5; 9 bases are shared with TRBD1. This CDR3 has 15 amino acids. The germline V gene encodes CDR1 SGHDT and CDR2 YYEEEE. Trimming at V came to 4 bases and at J to 6 bases, leaving 8 bases not matched to a gene. CDR3 nucleotide sequence: TGTGCCAGCAGCAACAGGGGGCATGCGCTTCAGCCCCAGCATTTT. Its translation is CASSNRGHALQPQHF.

This chain joins TRBV11-2 and TRBJ2-1; 9 bases match TRBD2. The CDR3 is 16 amino acids. The germline V gene encodes CDR1 SGHAT and CDR2 FQNNGV. Germline trimming cut 0 bases from V and 9 bases from J; bases unmatched to any gene: 9. CDR3 residues: CASSLEGLAGRVEQFF. DNA for the CDR3: TGTGCCAGCAGCTTAGAGGGGCTAGCGGGAAGGGTTGAGCAGTTCTTC.

This sequence joins TRBV7-9 and TRBJ2-3; 9 positions agree with TRBD2. The V and J ends lost 5 bases and 2 bases, in that order; junction bases with no gene match: 11. Germline V gene lookup returns CDR1 SEHNR and CDR2 FQNEAQ (reference sequence). CDR3 length equals 17 residues. The DNA of the CDR3 is TGTGCCAGCAGCCCTAGCGGGGCTGCCGCCATCACAGATACGCAGTATTTT. Its translation is CASSPSGAAAITDTQYF.

This chain uses TRBV6-6 with TRBJ1-6, with D perhaps matching TRBD1 (6 bases). Trimming cost V 4 bases and J 9 bases, with 13 bases left between them. This CDR3 contains 14 residues. Germline-derived CDR1 and CDR2 are MNHNY and SVGAGI (reference sequence). The CDR3 DNA reads as TGTGCCAGCAGTTCGACAGGAGGACGTTCACCCCTCCACTTT. Encoded protein: CASSSTGGRSPLHF.

The chain couples TRBV4-2 to TRBJ1-1; 7 positions match TRBD1. The V segment lost 1 base and the J segment 4 bases; nucleotides outside the gene matches: 6. The CDR3 covers 15 residues. Germline lookup yields CDR1 LGHNA and CDR2 YNFKEQ. DNA of the CDR3: TGTGCCAGCAGCCAAGCTTTCAGGGGGAGCACTGAAGCTTTCTTT. Encoded protein: CASSQAFRGSTEAFF.

This clone turned up a few times. The chain carries TRBV5-4 and TRBJ2-7, with 9 bases that match TRBD2. CDR3 size: 14 residues. The ends lost 4 bases at V and 6 bases at J; junction bases unmatched: 8. Germline loops: CDR1 SGHNT, CDR2 YYREEE (reference sequence). The CDR3 sequence: CASSPPQAGGEQYF. CDR3 sequence (DNA): TGTGCCAGCAGCCCCCCCCAAGCGGGAGGCGAGCAGTACTTC.

V and J are TRBV28 and TRBJ1-1, with D uncertain. The CDR3 has 14 residues. Germline CDR1 is MDHEN and CDR2 is SYDVKM. V was cut by 2 bases and J by 0 bases, with 7 bases left in between. CDR3 sequence reads: CASSLALMNTEAFF. The DNA of the CDR3 is TGTGCCAGCAGTTTAGCGTTAATGAACACTGAAGCTTTCTTT.

The chain couples TRBV3-1 (or the pseudogene TRBV3-2) to TRBJ1-1; D unresolved. Germline CDR1 LGHDT, CDR2 YNNKEL (reference sequence). CDR3 length: 13 amino acids. V lost 7 bases to trimming and J lost 10 bases, with 19 bases between them. DNA for the CDR3: TGTGCCAGCACTTTGGGGAGTTCCGGAGGAGCTTTCTTT. Translation gives CASTLGSSGGAFF.

CDR3 protein: CASSRTFTSGGYPYNEQFF. The DNA of the CDR3 is TGCGCCAGCAGCCGTACATTTACTAGCGGGGGTTACCCCTACAATGAGCAGTTCTTC. The rearrangement uses TRBV5-1 and TRBJ2-1; 11 positions match TRBD2. With 4 bases clipped from V and 2 bases from J, the junction kept 14 bases outside the gene matches. CDR1 is SGHRS and CDR2 is YFSETQ in the germline V gene. The CDR3 has 19 amino acids. The full variable domain, in which reference TRBV5-1 and TRBJ2-1 provide the parts outside the CDR3, is KAGVTQTPRYLIKTRGQQVTLSCSPISGHRSVSWYQQTPGQGLQFLFEYFSETQRNKGNFPGRFSGRQFSNSRSEMNVSTLELGDSALYLCASSRTFTSGGYPYNEQFFGPGTRLTVL.

This clone was observed a few times. The V and J genes are TRBV27 and TRBJ2-4; 10 bases align to TRBD1. In germline, CDR1 is MNHEY, CDR2 SMNVEV (reference sequence). After removal of 5 bases from V and 2 bases from J, the junction contained 9 bases not matched to a gene. The CDR3 length is 17 residues. Written as DNA, the CDR3 is TGTGCCAGCAGTGCACTGTGGACAGGGGGTTCCAAAAACATTCAGTACTTC. Its protein product is CASSALWTGGSKNIQYF.